This T cell receptor beta chain is from a study of blood T cell repertoires in COVID-19. Study-level information: T cells, B-cell-depleted T cells, or PBMCs provided the cDNA or gDNA that served as material.

Sequencing used immunoSEQ multiplex PCR; TCRdb keeps in-frame clones, though not all of them. The sample carries 53,000 or so clones, approximately 80% recorded once. This clone was found once. Germline CDR1 is MNHEY and CDR2 is SMNVEV (reference sequence). The V gene end was trimmed by 5 bases and the J gene end by 2 bases; junction bases not matched to a gene: 10. This CDR3 is 17 amino acids long. The V gene is TRBV27, the J gene TRBJ1-5; TRBD1 matches 9 bases. The sequencing input was peripheral blood. This clonotype was obtained from a human donor in a cohort sampled during active COVID-19. The CDR3 DNA follows: TGTGCCAGCAGTACCGGGACAGGGAATAGGGGCAATCAGCCCCAGCATTTT. Translating it yields CASSTGTGNRGNQPQHF.